This T cell receptor (beta chain) is drawn from a study of T cell clones after liver transplantation. Across the whole study: TCRbeta sequencing after a pre-transplant mixed lymphocyte reaction identified graft-donor-reactive clones, later tracked in post-transplant blood. Three of eight recipients were HCV-positive; others had non-autoimmune, non-viral indications. As an antigen-independent comparator, third-party-reactive TCRbeta sequences came from pre-transplant mixed lymphocyte reactions.

Data came from immunoSEQ multiplex PCR; TCRdb stores just in-frame clones and leaves some out. The sample lists over 50,000 clones; 65% to 85% were seen once. The ends lost 3 bases at V and 7 bases at J; junction bases unmatched: 7. Germline loops: CDR1 SGDLS, CDR2 YYNGEE. The CDR3 has 14 amino acids. V and J are TRBV9 and TRBJ2-4; the match to TRBD1 covers 7 bases. This sample comprised CD4+ T cells from blood, obtained before liver transplant. This sequence originates from a human donor who received a liver transplant. The CDR3 DNA sequence: TGTGCCAGCAGCGACAGGGGAAGGGGGAACATTCAGTACTTC. Protein sequence: CASSDRGRGNIQYF.